This TCR beta chain is drawn from a study of spatial heterogeneity in lung cancer (dated by TCRdb to the late 2010s). In the study overall: Beta-chain transcripts were consistently detected in greater numbers than alpha-chain transcripts, which likely reflects a higher abundance of beta-chain transcripts. In tumor regions, TCR transcript counts showed a strong correlation with a T cell transcriptional module score from matched bulk RNA-seq. In the raw uncorrected reads, each unique combination of TCR and UMI appeared more than ten times on average. TCR alpha and beta repertoires were quantitatively compared across multiple tumor regions, matched nontumor lung and blood in non-small cell lung cancer. The study linked features of the TCR repertoire to counts of nonsynonymous mutations, which were determined by whole-exome sequencing of tumor tissue. Both alpha and beta chains were TCR-sequenced in samples taken at surgery, namely 220 tumor regions, approximately 63 matched nontumor lung samples and over 55 PBMC samples.

General findings and caveats noted by the study authors: The tumor nonsynonymous mutation count correlated with the number of expanded intratumoral alpha and beta TCRs. The count of ubiquitous expanded TCRs correlated with the count of ubiquitous nonsynonymous mutations, and the count of regional expanded TCRs correlated with the count of regional nonsynonymous mutations. Confirming at a functional level the hypothesis that regional TCRs recognize regional mutations was considered to require additional single-cell paired TCR alpha and beta sequencing. TCR-seq coverage of tumor T cells was estimated to be only 6% to 7.5% for alpha chains and more than 11% for beta chains.

The CDR3, cysteine through phenylalanine, is 13 amino acids long. Only the CDR3 DNA stays, 39 bases, in frame from base 1. Cut back by 0 bases and 9 bases, the V and J ends lie 10 bases apart. For CDR1 and CDR2, the germline V gene (reference sequence) lists SGHKS and YYEKEE. The method behind the library was 5' RACE. Sequencing used a NextSeq 500. To allow correction of PCR and sequencing errors, the TCR library protocol tagged every TCR cDNA molecule with a unique molecular identifier. In the source study's methods: TCR identification, UMI-based error correction and CDR3 extraction were all carried out with Decombinator tools. TCRs above a frequency of 2 per 1,000, corresponding to the top 1% of the tumor frequency distribution, were defined as expanded. Expanded tumor TCRs statistically deemed absent (corrected P<0.05) from at least one tumor region were classed as regional, and all other expanded tumor TCRs were classed as ubiquitous. Renyi diversity was computed with the R vegan package after each repertoire had been subsampled 100 times to 5,000 TCRs. CDR3 similarity networks were constructed using string-kernel similarity of amino acid triplets, with links drawn between CDR3s whose pairwise similarity was above 0.82. The public sequencing data were trimmed at Q25 with fastp and processed into clonotypes with MiXCR by TCRdb, which kept only in-frame beta chains. Each CDR3 protein gets just one entry, which takes the most common genes and DNA from the rows behind it. The V and J calls and clone size are TCRdb's, not the authors'. In this sample the table shows approximately 6,600 distinct CDR3 sequences, approximately 1.2% of which occur a single time. 9.7% of the sample goes to the ten largest clones.

The time point label, as the study defines it: sample taken at primary tumor resection. Samples were obtained from 72 patients with early-stage, untreated non-small cell lung cancer from the lung TRACERx cohort. For TCR sequencing, whole RNA was extracted from tumor and nontumor lung tissue, or from cryopreserved PBMC samples, and no cell sorting was done. Only patients with enough RNA available from two or more tumor regions were chosen for TCR sequencing. Before selection, tumor and adjacent nontumor lung specimens were reviewed by a lung pathologist. This clonotype was seen ten or more times. Its antigen is unknown. No base quality information exists; no much larger clone differs at one position.

The chain is made from TRBV5-5 and TRBJ2-1, with an unclear D gene assignment. This TCR came from a male donor with early-stage non-small cell lung cancer. The specimen was lung tumor tissue, collected at surgery. The sequenced DNA is TGTGCCAGCAGCTTGGCCACGGTGGGTGAGCAGTTCTTC. Translated, this gives CASSLATVGEQFF.